A selection of T cell receptor beta chains follows, all from one sample in a study of regulatory T cells in long-lasting Graves disease. TCRdb re-called the multiplex PCR reads with MiXCR, one entry per CDR3 protein. The top ten clones hold about 13% of a sample with roughly 430,000 distinct CDR3 sequences, 21% of them seen once. Sequencing was performed on peripheral blood mononuclear cells (PBMCs), taken when the disease was refractory, from a patient treated with antithyroid drugs. The receptors derive from a female donor with Graves disease. Each CDR3 is given with its conserved first and last residue. The D gene is left open where the match is weak. The listing skips clone size in some rows; elsewhere it reads once, few, many or a size class.

TGTGCCAGCAGTTCCCCGGGACTAGCGGGAGGGCCTCCTGAGCAGTTCTTC CASSSPGLAGGPPEQFF TRBD2 TRBV27 - TRBJ2-1
TGTGCCAGCAGCTTACAGGGGACCACTGAAGCTTTCTTT CASSLQGTTEAFF - TRBV7-3 many TRBJ1-1
TGTGCCACCACTGAGACAACAGGTTACTACAATGAGCAGTTCTTC CATTETTGYYNEQFF - TRBV6-1 many TRBJ2-1
TGTGCCATCAGTGAGTCGGTGGGAGGTGAAAAACTGTTTTTT CAISESVGGEKLFF - TRBV10-3 many TRBJ1-4
TGTGCCAGCAGTGAACCCGTTTCCGGCTATGGCTACACCTTC CASSEPVSGYGYTF - TRBV6-1 many TRBJ1-2
TGTGCCAGCAGACGGGTGGACGGGACCCCTCTCTACGAGCAGTACTTC CASRRVDGTPLYEQYF - TRBV27 few TRBJ2-7
TGTGCCAGCAGCTTAAAGGCCTACGAGAGTGAGACCCAGTACTTC CASSLKAYESETQYF - TRBV7-2 many TRBJ2-5
TGTGCCAGCAGCCCCCTGACAGGGGACCCCTATGGCTACACCTTC CASSPLTGDPYGYTF TRBD1 TRBV11-2 many TRBJ1-2
TGTGCCACCATTCAGGGTAGGGACACCGGGGAGCTGTTTTTT CATIQGRDTGELFF - TRBV24-1 few TRBJ2-2
TGTGCCAGCAGTTCGAGACTAGACTACAATGAGCAGTTCTTC CASSSRLDYNEQFF - TRBV27 few TRBJ2-1
TGTGCCAGCAGTTTGCGGCCCAGCTCTGGAAACACCATATATTTT CASSLRPSSGNTIYF - TRBV28 few TRBJ1-3
TGTGCCAGCAGCCAAGCAGGGTCTACGGAAAAACTGTTTTTT CASSQAGSTEKLFF - TRBV3-1 few TRBJ1-4
TGTGCCAGCAGCTTAGAGGCCCAGGGTACTGAAGCTTTCTTT CASSLEAQGTEAFF - TRBV7-9 - TRBJ1-1
TGTGCCAGCAGTTTTGAGGGGGCGGATACCGGGGAGCTGTTTTTT CASSFEGADTGELFF TRBD1 TRBV28 many TRBJ2-2
TGTGCCAGCAGTTGGGGGGGGGGGACATCCCACTATGGCTACACCTTC CASSWGGGTSHYGYTF - TRBV28 many TRBJ1-2
TGTGCCAGCAGCTATTACCTAGCGGGAGAAGGAAGCGGGGAGCTGTTTTTT CASSYYLAGEGSGELFF TRBD2 TRBV7-2 few TRBJ2-2